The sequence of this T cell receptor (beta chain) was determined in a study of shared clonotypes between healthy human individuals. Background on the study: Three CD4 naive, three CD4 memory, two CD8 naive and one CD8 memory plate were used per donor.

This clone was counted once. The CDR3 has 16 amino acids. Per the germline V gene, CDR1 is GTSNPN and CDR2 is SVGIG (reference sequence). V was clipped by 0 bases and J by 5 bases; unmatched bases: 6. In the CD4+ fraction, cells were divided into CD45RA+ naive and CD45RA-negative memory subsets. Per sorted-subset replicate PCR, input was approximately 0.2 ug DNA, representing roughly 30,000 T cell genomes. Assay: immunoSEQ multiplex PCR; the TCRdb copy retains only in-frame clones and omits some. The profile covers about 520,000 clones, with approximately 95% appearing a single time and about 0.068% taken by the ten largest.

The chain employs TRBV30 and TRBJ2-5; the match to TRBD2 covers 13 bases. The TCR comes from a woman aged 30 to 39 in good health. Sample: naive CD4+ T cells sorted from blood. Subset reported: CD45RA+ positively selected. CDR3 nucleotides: TGTGCCTGGAGTGTAAGACTAGCGGGAGGCGAGGAGACCCAGTACTTC. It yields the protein CAWSVRLAGGEETQYF.